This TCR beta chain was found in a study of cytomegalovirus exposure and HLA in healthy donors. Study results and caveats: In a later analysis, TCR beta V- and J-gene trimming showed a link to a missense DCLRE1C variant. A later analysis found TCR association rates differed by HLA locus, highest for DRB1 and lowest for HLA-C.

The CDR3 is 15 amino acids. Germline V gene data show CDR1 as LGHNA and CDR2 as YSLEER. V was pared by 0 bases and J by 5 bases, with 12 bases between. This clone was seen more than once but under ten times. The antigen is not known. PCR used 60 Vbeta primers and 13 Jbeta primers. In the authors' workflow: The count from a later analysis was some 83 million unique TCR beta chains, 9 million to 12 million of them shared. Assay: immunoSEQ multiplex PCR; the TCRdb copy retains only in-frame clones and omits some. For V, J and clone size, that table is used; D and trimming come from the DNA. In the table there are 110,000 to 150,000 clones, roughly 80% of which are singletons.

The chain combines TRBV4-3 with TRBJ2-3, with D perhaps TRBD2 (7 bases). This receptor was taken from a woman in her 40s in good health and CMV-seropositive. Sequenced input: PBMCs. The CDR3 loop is CASSQEGGAIDTQYF. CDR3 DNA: TGCGCCAGCAGCCAAGAAGGGGGGGCAATAGATACGCAGTATTTT.